The T cell receptor (beta chain) under discussion was sequenced for a study of T cells expressing NK-cell markers (dated by TCRdb to 2018 to 2020). Notes on the research overall: Three sorted T-cell subsets (CD3+CD56+NKG2C+, CD3+CD56+NKG2C- and CD3+CD56-NKG2C+) from roughly 8 donors had their TCR beta-chain repertoires profiled. Illumina HiSeq 2000/2500, MiSeq or NextSeq was used to sequence libraries as 2 x 150 bp reads. Of the eight sequenced donors, seven were found to be HCMV-seropositive and one was found to be HCMV-seronegative. All eight donors whose samples were sequenced were randomly selected healthy volunteers, three of them men and five women. The investigation overall reported the following: In six donors, the dominant CD3+CD56+NKG2C+ clonotypes ranked among the top 10 CD8+ clonotypes, making up about 1.0-7.0% of CD8+ T cells. Those dominant clonotypes were again the most abundant among CD3+CD56-NKG2C+ cells in a few donors, at about 25-60.1%. Whether the expanded NKG2C-expressing T cell clones were specific for HCMV antigens was left unclear.

Taken from cysteine to phenylalanine, the CDR3 has 13 residues. Only the protein sequence is given. About this clonotype itself: The antigen this receptor binds is unknown.

A commercial ELISA kit detecting HCMV-specific IgG in serum was used to determine HCMV serostatus. Ficoll density gradient centrifugation was used to isolate peripheral blood mononuclear cells from blood. The sequencer was an Illumina HiSeq 2000. 5'RACE template switching, by which a universal primer site and unique molecular identifiers were added, was used to make TCR beta cDNA libraries. Synthesis of cDNA was primed from the TCR beta constant segment and was followed by two consecutive PCR amplification steps. From the authors' description of their analysis: MIGEC was used to demultiplex reads and group reads by UMI, and MiTCR was used to assemble and quantify clonotypes. Only TCR cDNA sequences supported by at least two reads were kept to exclude erroneous sequences. The tcR package was used for downstream repertoire analysis, and clonotypes were matched between fractions using CDR3 nucleotide sequence together with V segment. VDJmatch was used to annotate antigen specificity against VDJdb, with one amino acid substitution in CDR3 permitted. TCRdb reprocessed the reads; each CDR3 protein sequence makes one entry, and DNA is unavailable. TCRdb, not the authors, supplied the V and J calls. The table for this sample records a few hundred thousand distinct CDR3 sequences. The biggest ten clones account for under 1.5% of the sample.

The rearrangement joined TRBV12-3 or TRBV12-4 to TRBJ1-1. Sequenced: blood T cells: a sorted CD56 or NKG2C T cell subset, CD4+ or CD8+ T cells, or bulk PBMC T cells (not recorded which). This TCR was recovered from a woman between 45 and 65 years old in good health. Donor details come from another sample of the same person, matched by shared clones. This receptor has the CDR3 CASSLRGRAEAFF.